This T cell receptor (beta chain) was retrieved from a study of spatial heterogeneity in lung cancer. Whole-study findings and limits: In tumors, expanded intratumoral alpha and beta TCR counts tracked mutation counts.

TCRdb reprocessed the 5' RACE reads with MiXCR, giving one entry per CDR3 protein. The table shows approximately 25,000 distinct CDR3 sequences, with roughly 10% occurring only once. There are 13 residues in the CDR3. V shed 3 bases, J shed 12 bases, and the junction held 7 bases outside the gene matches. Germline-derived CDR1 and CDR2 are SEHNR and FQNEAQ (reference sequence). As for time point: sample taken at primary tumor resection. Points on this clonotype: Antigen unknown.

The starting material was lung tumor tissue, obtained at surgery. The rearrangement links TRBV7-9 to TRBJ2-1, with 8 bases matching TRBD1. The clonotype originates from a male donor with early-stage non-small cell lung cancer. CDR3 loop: CASSFAGGGAQFF. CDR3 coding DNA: TGTGCCAGCAGCTTTGCAGGGGGCGGTGCGCAGTTCTTC.